The clone carrying this T cell receptor (beta chain) has a count of ten or more. Its specificity is not known. This sample is part of a study of regulatory T cells in long-lasting Graves disease. The time point: newly diagnosed GD, antithyroid drugs for less than 3 months. Making the TCR library involved RNA that had been extracted from PBMCs. Germline-derived CDR1 and CDR2 are SGHRS and YFSETQ. The V segment lost 0 bases and the J segment 7 bases; nucleotides outside the gene matches: 6. The CDR3 runs 14 residues. Study outcomes and limitations: Repertoires from persistent disease leaned toward TRBV28, TRBJ1-2 and TRBJ2-5.

To make TCR beta libraries, researchers used iRepertoire HTBI primers and Arm-PCR of CDR3 regions. TCRdb used MiXCR to reprocess the multiplex PCR reads, holding one entry per CDR3 protein. The data contain 400,000 to 500,000 distinct CDR3 sequences, about a sixth of them seen just once; the ten biggest clones take up less than 30%. The data also belong to a second study, concerning T cells in Graves' hyperthyroidism and ophthalmopathy. That source reports: In the first-round RT-PCR of the TCR CDR3, the HTBI primer set was used.

The specimen comprised peripheral blood mononuclear cells (PBMCs), sampled at new diagnosis, from a patient treated with antithyroid drugs. V gene TRBV5-1 combines with J gene TRBJ1-1; 7 bases are a match to TRBD1. This sequence originates from a woman aged 18-29 years with Graves disease. CDR3 bases: TGCGCCAGCAGCTTGGAGGGGGCCAAAATTGAAGCTTTCTTT. Its translation is CASSLEGAKIEAFF. Together with reference TRBV5-1 and TRBJ1-1, the CDR3 gives the full variable domain: KAGVTQTPRYLIKTRGQQVTLSCSPISGHRSVSWYQQTPGQGLQFLFEYFSETQRNKGNFPGRFSGRQFSNSRSEMNVSTLELGDSALYLCASSLEGAKIEAFFGQGTRLTVV.